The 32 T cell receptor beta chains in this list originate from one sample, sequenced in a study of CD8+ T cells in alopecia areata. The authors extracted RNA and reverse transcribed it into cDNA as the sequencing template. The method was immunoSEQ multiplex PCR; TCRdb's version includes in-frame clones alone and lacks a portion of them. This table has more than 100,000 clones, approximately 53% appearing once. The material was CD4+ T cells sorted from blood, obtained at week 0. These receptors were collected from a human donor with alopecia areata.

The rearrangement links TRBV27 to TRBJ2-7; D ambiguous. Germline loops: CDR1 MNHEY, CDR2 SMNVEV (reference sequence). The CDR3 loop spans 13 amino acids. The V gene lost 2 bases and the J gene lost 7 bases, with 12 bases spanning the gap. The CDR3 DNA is TGTGCCAGCAGTTTAGTGGGGATGGGGGAGCAGTACTTC. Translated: CASSLVGMGEQYF.

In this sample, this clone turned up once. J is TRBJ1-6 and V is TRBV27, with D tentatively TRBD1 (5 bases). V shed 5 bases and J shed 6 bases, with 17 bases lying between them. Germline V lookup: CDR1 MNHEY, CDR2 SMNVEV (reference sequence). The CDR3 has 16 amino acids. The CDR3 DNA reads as TGTGCCAGCAGTCTTTTGTGGGGCCCCCTTAATTCACCCCTCCACTTT. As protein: CASSLLWGPLNSPLHF.

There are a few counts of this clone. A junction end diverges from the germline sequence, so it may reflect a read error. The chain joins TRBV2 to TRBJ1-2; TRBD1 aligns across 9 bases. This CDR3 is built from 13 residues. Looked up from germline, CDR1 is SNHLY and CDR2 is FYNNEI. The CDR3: CASSYRDRDGYTF. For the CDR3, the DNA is TGTGCCAGCAGTTACCGGGACAGGGATGGGTACACCTTC.

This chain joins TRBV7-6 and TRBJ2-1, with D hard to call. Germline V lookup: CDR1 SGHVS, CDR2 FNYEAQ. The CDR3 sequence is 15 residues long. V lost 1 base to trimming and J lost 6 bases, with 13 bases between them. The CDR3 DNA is TGTGCCAGCAGCTTAGTGGCCATGGCAGGCAATGAGCAGTTCTTC. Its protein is CASSLVAMAGNEQFF.

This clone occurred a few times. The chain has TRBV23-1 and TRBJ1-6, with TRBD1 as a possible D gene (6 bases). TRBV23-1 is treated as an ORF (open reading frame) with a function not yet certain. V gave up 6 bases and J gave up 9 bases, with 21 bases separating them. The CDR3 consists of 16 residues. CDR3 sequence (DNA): TGCGCCAGCAGCCCTATCGGGCAGGGGAGAAGTTCACCCCTCCACTTT. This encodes CASSPIGQGRSSPLHF.

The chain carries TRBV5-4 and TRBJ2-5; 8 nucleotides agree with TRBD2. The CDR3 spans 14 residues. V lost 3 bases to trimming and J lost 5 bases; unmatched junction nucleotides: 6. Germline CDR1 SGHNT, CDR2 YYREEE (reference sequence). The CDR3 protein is CASSWGLGQETQYF. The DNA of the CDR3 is TGTGCCAGCAGCTGGGGACTAGGTCAGGAGACCCAGTACTTC.

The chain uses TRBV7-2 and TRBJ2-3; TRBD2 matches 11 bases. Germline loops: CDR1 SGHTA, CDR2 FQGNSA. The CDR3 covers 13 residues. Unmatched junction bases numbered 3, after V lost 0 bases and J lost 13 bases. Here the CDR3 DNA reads TGTGCCAGCAGCTTAGCTAGCGGGAGGGAGGAGTATTTT. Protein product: CASSLASGREEYF.

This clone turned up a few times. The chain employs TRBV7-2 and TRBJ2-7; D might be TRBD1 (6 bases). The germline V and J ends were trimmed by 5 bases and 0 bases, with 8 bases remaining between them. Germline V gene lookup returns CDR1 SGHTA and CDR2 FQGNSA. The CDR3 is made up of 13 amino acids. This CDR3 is CASSRDISYEQYF. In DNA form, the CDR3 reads TGTGCCAGCAGCAGGGACATCTCCTACGAGCAGTACTTC.

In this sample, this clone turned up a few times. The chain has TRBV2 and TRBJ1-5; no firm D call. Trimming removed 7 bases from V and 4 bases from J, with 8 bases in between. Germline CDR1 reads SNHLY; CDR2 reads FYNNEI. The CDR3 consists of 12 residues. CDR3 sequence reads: CASNLLNQPQHF. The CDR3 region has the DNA TGTGCCAGCAACCTTTTAAATCAGCCCCAGCATTTT.

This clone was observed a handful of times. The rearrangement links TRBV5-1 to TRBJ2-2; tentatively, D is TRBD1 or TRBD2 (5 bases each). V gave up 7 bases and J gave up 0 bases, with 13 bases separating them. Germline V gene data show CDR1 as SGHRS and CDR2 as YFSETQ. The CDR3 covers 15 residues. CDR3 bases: TGCGCCAGCGTCCGGGACGAACCGAACACCGGGGAGCTGTTTTTT. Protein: CASVRDEPNTGELFF.

CDR3 sequence (DNA): TGCAGCGGCATTGATCGGGCTAGCACAGATACGCAGTATTTT. This translates into CSGIDRASTDTQYF. The J gene is TRBJ2-3, the V gene TRBV29-1; D is unclear. CDR1 and CDR2 from the germline V gene are SQVTM and ANQGSEA. Trimming took off 7 bases at V and 0 bases at J, with 14 bases between the two ends. The CDR3 runs to 14 residues.

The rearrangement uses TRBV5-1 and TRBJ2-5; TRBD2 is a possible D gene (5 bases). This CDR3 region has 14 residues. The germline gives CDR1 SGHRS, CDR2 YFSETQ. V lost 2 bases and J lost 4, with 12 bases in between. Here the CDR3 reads CASSFVEGPETQYF. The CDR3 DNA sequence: TGCGCCAGCAGCTTTGTTGAGGGTCCAGAGACCCAGTACTTC.

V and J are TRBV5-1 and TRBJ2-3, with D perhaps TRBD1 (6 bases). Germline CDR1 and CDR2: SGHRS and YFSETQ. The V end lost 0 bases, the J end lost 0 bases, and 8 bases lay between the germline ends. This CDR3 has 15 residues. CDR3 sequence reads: CASSLDRVSTDTQYF. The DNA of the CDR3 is TGCGCCAGCAGCTTGGACAGGGTGAGCACAGATACGCAGTATTTT.

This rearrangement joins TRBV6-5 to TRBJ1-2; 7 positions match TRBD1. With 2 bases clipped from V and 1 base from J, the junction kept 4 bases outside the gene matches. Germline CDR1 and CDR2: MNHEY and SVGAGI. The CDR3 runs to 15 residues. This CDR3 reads CASSYQGGHNYGYTF. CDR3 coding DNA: TGTGCCAGCAGTTACCAGGGGGGCCATAACTATGGCTACACCTTC.

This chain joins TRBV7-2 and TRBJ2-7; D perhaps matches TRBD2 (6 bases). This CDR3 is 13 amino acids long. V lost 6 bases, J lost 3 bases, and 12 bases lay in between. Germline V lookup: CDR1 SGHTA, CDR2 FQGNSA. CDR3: CASSRPGDYEQYF. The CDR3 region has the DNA TGTGCCAGCAGTCGTCCGGGAGACTACGAGCAGTACTTC. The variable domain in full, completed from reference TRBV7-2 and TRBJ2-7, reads GAGVSQSPSNKVTEKGKDVELRCDPISGHTALYWYRQSLGQGLEFLIYFQGNSAPDKSGLPSDRFSAERTGGSVSTLTIQRTQQEDSAVYLCASSRPGDYEQYFGPGTRLTVT.

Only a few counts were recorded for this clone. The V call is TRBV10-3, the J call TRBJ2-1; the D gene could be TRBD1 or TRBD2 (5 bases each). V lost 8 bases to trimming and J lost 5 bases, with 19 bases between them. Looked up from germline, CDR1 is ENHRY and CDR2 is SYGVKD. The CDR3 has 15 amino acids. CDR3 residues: CAISSGLKKNNEQFF. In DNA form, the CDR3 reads TGTGCCATCTCGTCGGGGCTTAAGAAAAACAATGAGCAGTTCTTC.

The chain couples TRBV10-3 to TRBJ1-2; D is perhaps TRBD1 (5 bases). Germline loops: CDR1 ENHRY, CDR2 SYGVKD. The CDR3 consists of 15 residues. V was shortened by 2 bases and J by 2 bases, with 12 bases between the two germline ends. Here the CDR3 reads CAISEGAQVNYGYTF. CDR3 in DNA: TGTGCCATCAGTGAGGGGGCCCAGGTGAACTATGGCTACACCTTC.

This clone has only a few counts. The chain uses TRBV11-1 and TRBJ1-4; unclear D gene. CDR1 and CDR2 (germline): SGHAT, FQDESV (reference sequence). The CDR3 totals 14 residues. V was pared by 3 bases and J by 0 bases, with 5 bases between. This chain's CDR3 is CASSFGTTNEKLFF. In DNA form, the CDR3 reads TGTGCCAGCAGCTTCGGGACAACTAATGAAAAACTGTTTTTT.

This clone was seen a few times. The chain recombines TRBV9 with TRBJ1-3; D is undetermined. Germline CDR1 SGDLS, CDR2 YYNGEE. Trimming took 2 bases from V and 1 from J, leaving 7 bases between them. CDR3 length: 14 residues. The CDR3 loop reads CASSVGSSGNTIYF. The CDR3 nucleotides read TGTGCCAGCAGCGTCGGCAGTTCTGGAAACACCATATATTTT.

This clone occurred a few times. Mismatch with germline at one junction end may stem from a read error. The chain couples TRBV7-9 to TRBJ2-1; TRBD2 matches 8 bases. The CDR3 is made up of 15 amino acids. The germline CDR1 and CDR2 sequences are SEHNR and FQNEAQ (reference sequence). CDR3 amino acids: CASSLAGPPPDEQFF. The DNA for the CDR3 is TGTGCCAGCAGCCTAGCGGGTCCCCCCCCTGATGAGCAGTTCTTC.

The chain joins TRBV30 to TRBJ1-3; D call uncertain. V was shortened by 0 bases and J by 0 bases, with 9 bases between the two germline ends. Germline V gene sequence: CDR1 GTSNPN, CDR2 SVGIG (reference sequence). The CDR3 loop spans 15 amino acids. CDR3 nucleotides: TGTGCCTGGAGTGTCATGGGTTCCTCTGGAAACACCATATATTTT. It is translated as CAWSVMGSSGNTIYF.

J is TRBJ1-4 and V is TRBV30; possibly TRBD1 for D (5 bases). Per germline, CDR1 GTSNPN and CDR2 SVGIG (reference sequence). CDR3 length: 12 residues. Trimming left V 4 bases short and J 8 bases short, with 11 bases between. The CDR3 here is CAWKGAQEKLFF. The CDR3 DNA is TGTGCCTGGAAAGGGGCGCAGGAAAAACTGTTTTTT.

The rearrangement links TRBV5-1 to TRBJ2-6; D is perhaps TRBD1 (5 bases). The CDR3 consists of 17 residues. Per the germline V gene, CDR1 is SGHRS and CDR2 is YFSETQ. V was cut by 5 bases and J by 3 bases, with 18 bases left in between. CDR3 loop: CASRSPPGNRGANVLTF. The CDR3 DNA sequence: TGCGCCAGCAGGAGTCCGCCAGGGAATCGTGGGGCCAACGTCCTGACTTTC. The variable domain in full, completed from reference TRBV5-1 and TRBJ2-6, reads KAGVTQTPRYLIKTRGQQVTLSCSPISGHRSVSWYQQTPGQGLQFLFEYFSETQRNKGNFPGRFSGRQFSNSRSEMNVSTLELGDSALYLCASRSPPGNRGANVLTFGAGSRLTVL.

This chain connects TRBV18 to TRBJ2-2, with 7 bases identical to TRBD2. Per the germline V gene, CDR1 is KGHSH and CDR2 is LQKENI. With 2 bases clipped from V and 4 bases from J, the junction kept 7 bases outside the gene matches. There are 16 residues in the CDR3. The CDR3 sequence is CASSPAAGSSTGELFF. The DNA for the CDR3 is TGTGCCAGCTCACCAGCAGCGGGATCCAGCACCGGGGAGCTGTTTTTT. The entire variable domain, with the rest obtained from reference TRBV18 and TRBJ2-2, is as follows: NAGVMQNPRHLVRRRGQEARLRCSPMKGHSHVYWYRQLPEEGLKFMVYLQKENIIDESGMPKERFSAEFPKEGPSILRIQQVVRGDSAAYFCASSPAAGSSTGELFFGEGSRLTVL.

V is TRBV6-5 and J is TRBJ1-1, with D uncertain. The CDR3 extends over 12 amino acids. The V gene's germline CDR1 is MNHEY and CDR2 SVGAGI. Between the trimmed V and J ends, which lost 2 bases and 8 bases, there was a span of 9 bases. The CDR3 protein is CASSYQTGEAFF. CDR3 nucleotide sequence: TGTGCCAGCAGTTACCAGACTGGGGAAGCTTTCTTT.

CDR3 sequence reads: CASSLGATGGTGELFF. CDR3 nucleotides: TGCGCCAGCAGCTTGGGTGCGACAGGGGGCACCGGGGAGCTGTTTTTT. V and J are TRBV5-1 and TRBJ2-2; 9 bases are shared with TRBD1. CDR1 is SGHRS, CDR2 YFSETQ, per germline. The CDR3 covers 16 residues. V trimming: 0 bases; J trimming: 4 bases; junction bases outside the gene matches: 4.

The CDR3 sequence is CASSLLAPTYEQYF. In nucleotides, the CDR3 is TGTGCCAGCAGCTTACTAGCACCGACCTACGAGCAGTACTTC. The chain carries TRBV5-6 and TRBJ2-7; D is perhaps TRBD2 (6 bases). The germline CDR1 and CDR2 sequences are SGHDT and YYEEEE. The CDR3 extends over 14 amino acids. V was trimmed by 2 bases and J by 2 bases, leaving 11 bases between them.

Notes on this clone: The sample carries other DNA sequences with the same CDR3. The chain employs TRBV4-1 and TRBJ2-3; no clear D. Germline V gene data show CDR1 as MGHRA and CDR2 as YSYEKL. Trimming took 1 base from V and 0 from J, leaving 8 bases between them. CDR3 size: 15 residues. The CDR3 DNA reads TGCGCCAGCAGCCAAGTCGGGCTGAGCACAGATACGCAGTATTTT. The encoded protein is CASSQVGLSTDTQYF.

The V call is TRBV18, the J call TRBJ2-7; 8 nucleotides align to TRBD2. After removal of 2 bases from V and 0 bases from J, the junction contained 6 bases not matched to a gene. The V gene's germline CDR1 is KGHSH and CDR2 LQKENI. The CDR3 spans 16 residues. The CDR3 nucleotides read TGTGCCAGCTCACCATTCCGGGAGGGCCCCTCCTACGAGCAGTACTTC. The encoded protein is CASSPFREGPSYEQYF. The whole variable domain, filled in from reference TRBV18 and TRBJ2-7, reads NAGVMQNPRHLVRRRGQEARLRCSPMKGHSHVYWYRQLPEEGLKFMVYLQKENIIDESGMPKERFSAEFPKEGPSILRIQQVVRGDSAAYFCASSPFREGPSYEQYFGPGTRLTVT.

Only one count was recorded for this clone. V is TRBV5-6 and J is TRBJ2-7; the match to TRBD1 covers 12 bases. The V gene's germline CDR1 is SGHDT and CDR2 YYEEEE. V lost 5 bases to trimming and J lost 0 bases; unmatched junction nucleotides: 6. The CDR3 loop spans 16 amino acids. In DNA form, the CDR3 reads TGTGCCAGCAGACAAGGGACAGGGGGCTTCTCCTACGAGCAGTACTTC. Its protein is CASRQGTGGFSYEQYF. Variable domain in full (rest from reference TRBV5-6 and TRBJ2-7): DAGVTQSPTHLIKTRGQQVTLRCSPKSGHDTVSWYQQALGQGPQFIFQYYEEEERQRGNFPDRFSGHQFPNYSSELNVNALLLGDSALYLCASRQGTGGFSYEQYFGPGTRLTVT.

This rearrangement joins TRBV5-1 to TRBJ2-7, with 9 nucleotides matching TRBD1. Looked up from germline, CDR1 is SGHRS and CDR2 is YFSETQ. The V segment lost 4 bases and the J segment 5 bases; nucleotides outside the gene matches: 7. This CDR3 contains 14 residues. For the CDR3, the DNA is TGCGCCAGCAGCACCGGGACAGGGATCGACGAGCAGTACTTC. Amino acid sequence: CASSTGTGIDEQYF.

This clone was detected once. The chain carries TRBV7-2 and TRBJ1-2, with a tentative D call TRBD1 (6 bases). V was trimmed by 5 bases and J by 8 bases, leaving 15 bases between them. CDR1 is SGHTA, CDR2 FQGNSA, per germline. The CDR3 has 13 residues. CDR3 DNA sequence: TGTGCCAGCAGCCCAGGACAGCACGAGGGCTACACCTTC. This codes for CASSPGQHEGYTF.